Listed here are 17 T cell receptor beta chains from one sample, sequenced in a study of cytomegalovirus exposure and HLA in healthy donors. Primers: 60 Vbeta forward and 13 Jbeta reverse. Repertoires were generated with immunoSEQ multiplex PCR, while TCRdb's copy carries only in-frame clones and drops some. Of 100,000 to 150,000 clones detected, about 73% appear once; the ten largest clones hold approximately 3.9%. The sample comprised PBMCs. The receptors here all came from a woman aged 45-65 years in good health and CMV-seropositive.

The chain uses TRBV19 and TRBJ1-6; 7 bases match TRBD1. The CDR3 has 15 residues. The ends lost 7 bases at V and 4 bases at J; junction bases unmatched: 7. Looked up from germline, CDR1 is LNHDA and CDR2 is SQIVND (reference sequence). CDR3 amino acids: CASTRGTAYNSPLHF. The DNA of the CDR3 is TGTGCCAGTACCCGAGGGACAGCTTATAATTCACCCCTCCACTTT.

The chain carries TRBV10-3 and TRBJ2-7, with D maybe TRBD2 (6 bases). Trimming pared 7 bases from V and 0 bases from J, leaving 10 bases between. The germline CDR1 and CDR2 sequences are ENHRY and SYGVKD. The CDR3 loop spans 13 amino acids. The CDR3 region is CAITGTDSYEQYF. The CDR3 nucleotides read TGTGCCATCACTGGGACTGACTCCTACGAGCAGTACTTC.

The chain employs TRBV28 and TRBJ1-5; the D gene is possibly TRBD1 (5 bases). The CDR3 extends over 13 amino acids. V lost 5 bases, J lost 6 bases, and 11 bases lay in between. Looked up from germline, CDR1 is MDHEN and CDR2 is SYDVKM. For the CDR3, the DNA is TGTGCCAGCAGTGGGAGGGGAGGTCAGCCCCAGCATTTT. Residues: CASSGRGGQPQHF.

This chain joins TRBV4-2 and TRBJ2-7, with 10 bases matching TRBD2. With 2 bases clipped from V and 0 bases from J, the junction kept 16 bases outside the gene matches. This CDR3 region has 20 residues. Looked up from germline, CDR1 is LGHNA and CDR2 is YNFKEQ. The CDR3 is CASSQPLGGSGGALSYEQYF. In nucleotides, the CDR3 is TGTGCCAGCAGCCAACCCCTCGGGGGGAGCGGGGGGGCCCTCTCCTACGAGCAGTACTTC.

The chain links TRBV4-1 to TRBJ1-3; 7 positions match TRBD1. The CDR3 is made up of 16 amino acids. The germline CDR1 and CDR2 sequences are MGHRA and YSYEKL. The junction had 6 bases not matched to a gene; V was cut back by 4 bases and J by 0 bases. This CDR3 is CASSPQGRDSGNTIYF. The CDR3, as DNA: TGCGCCAGCAGCCCACAGGGGCGCGACTCTGGAAACACCATATATTTT.

The chain links TRBV5-1 to TRBJ2-2, with 7 nucleotides matching TRBD2. This CDR3 comprises 16 residues. V gave up 3 bases and J gave up 0 bases; unmatched junction bases: 5. Germline V gene lookup returns CDR1 SGHRS and CDR2 YFSETQ. The CDR3 DNA reads TGCGCCAGCAGCTCTTCCGGGACTACGAACACCGGGGAGCTGTTTTTT. This codes for CASSSSGTTNTGELFF.

The rearrangement uses TRBV7-8 and TRBJ2-1, with D maybe TRBD2 (5 bases). The CDR3 runs 15 residues. The V end lost 5 bases, the J end lost 4 bases, and 15 bases lay between the germline ends. Germline CDR1 SGHVS, CDR2 FQNEAQ. CDR3 bases: TGTGCCAGCAGCCCCCGGGAAGCGTGGTACAATGAGCAGTTCTTC. This gives the protein CASSPREAWYNEQFF.

The chain uses TRBV5-1 and TRBJ1-1, with unresolved D. CDR3 size: 14 residues. Germline lookup yields CDR1 SGHRS and CDR2 YFSETQ. Between the trimmed V and J ends, which lost 0 bases and 4 bases, there was a span of 10 bases. The CDR3 here is CASSLVGRITEAFF. The CDR3 bases are TGCGCCAGCAGCTTGGTAGGGAGGATCACTGAAGCTTTCTTT.

The chain combines TRBV11-2 with TRBJ2-5, with TRBD2 matching over 7 bases. V trimming: 5 bases; J trimming: 5 bases; junction bases outside the gene matches: 11. This CDR3 is 15 amino acids long. CDR1 and CDR2 (germline): SGHAT, FQNNGV. CDR3 DNA: TGTGCCAGCAGCCCCGGGACCGGGGGAGGGGAGACCCAGTACTTC. The encoded protein is CASSPGTGGGETQYF. Full variable domain (rest looked up from reference TRBV11-2 and TRBJ2-5): EAGVAQSPRYKIIEKRQSVAFWCNPISGHATLYWYQQILGQGPKLLIQFQNNGVVDDSQLPKDRFSAERLKGVDSTLKIQPAKLEDSAVYLCASSPGTGGGETQYFGPGTRLLVL.

This clone was recorded only once. V gene TRBV4-1 combines with J gene TRBJ2-1, with TRBD2 as a possible D gene (5 bases). V lost 0 bases and J 14 bases, leaving 20 bases between the germline ends. CDR1 MGHRA and CDR2 YSYEKL come from the germline V gene. This CDR3 is 15 amino acids long. The CDR3 sequence is CASSQDPNIGPREFF. For the CDR3, the DNA is TGCGCCAGCAGCCAAGACCCCAATATTGGGCCGCGGGAGTTCTTC.

In its sample, this clone was seen a few times. CDR3 sequence (DNA): TGTGCCAGCAGTATACTAGATCAGGAGACCCAGTACTTC. Its protein product is CASSILDQETQYF. This chain uses TRBV2 with TRBJ2-5; the D gene is possibly TRBD2 (5 bases). CDR3 size: 13 residues. Germline V lookup: CDR1 SNHLY, CDR2 FYNNEI. V gave up 5 bases and J gave up 5 bases, with 12 bases separating them.

This clone appeared once. V is TRBV6-5 and J is TRBJ1-1; 7 bases are a match to TRBD1. The CDR3 is 13 amino acids. Trimming at V came to 2 bases and at J to 8 bases, leaving 5 bases not matched to a gene. Germline CDR1 reads MNHEY; CDR2 reads SVGAGI. CDR3 nucleotide sequence: TGTGCCAGCAGTTACACGACAGGGACAGAAGCTTTCTTT. Encoded protein: CASSYTTGTEAFF.

The CDR3 region is CASSLAGGIGGYTF. The CDR3 DNA reads as TGTGCCAGCAGCTTGGCCGGGGGGATTGGAGGCTACACCTTC. The chain links TRBV5-4 to TRBJ1-2; D is perhaps TRBD1 (5 bases). Trimming cost V 0 bases and J 8 bases, with 14 bases left between them. The CDR3 is 14 residues long. Germline V lookup: CDR1 SGHNT, CDR2 YYREEE (reference sequence).

This clone was detected only a few times. This chain connects TRBV6-6 to TRBJ1-6; D is perhaps TRBD1 (5 bases). There are 12 residues in the CDR3. V lost 6 bases to trimming and J lost 7 bases, with 7 bases between them. The germline V gene has CDR1 MNHNY and CDR2 SVGAGI (reference sequence). The CDR3 sequence is CASRRGNSPLHF. The DNA of the CDR3 is TGTGCCAGCAGAAGGGGCAATTCACCCCTCCACTTT.

The rearrangement uses TRBV2 and TRBJ1-6; a weak D match, TRBD1 (5 bases). CDR1 and CDR2 (germline): SNHLY, FYNNEI. The CDR3 contains 16 residues. The ends were cut back, 4 bases at V and 2 bases at J, with 12 bases in the middle. The CDR3 here is CASSVGGFAYNSPLHF. CDR3 sequence (DNA): TGTGCCAGCAGTGTGGGGGGGTTCGCCTATAATTCACCCCTCCACTTT.

In its sample, this clone was seen once. The chain is built from TRBV5-1 and TRBJ2-7, with D perhaps TRBD1 (7 bases). This CDR3 has 13 amino acids. The V gene's germline CDR1 is SGHRS and CDR2 YFSETQ. Trimming took 3 bases from V and 5 from J, leaving 12 bases between them. CDR3 bases: TGCGCCAGCAGCTGGGGGGACAGTAACGAGCAGTACTTC. Its translation is CASSWGDSNEQYF.

This chain joins TRBV6-1 and TRBJ2-3; D not resolved. Trimming took off 6 bases at V and 12 bases at J, with 7 bases between the two ends. The CDR3 has 9 residues. CDR1 MNHNS and CDR2 SASEGT come from the germline V gene. The CDR3 nucleotides read TGTGCCAGCAGCCGTCTACAGTATTTT. It is translated as CASSRLQYF.